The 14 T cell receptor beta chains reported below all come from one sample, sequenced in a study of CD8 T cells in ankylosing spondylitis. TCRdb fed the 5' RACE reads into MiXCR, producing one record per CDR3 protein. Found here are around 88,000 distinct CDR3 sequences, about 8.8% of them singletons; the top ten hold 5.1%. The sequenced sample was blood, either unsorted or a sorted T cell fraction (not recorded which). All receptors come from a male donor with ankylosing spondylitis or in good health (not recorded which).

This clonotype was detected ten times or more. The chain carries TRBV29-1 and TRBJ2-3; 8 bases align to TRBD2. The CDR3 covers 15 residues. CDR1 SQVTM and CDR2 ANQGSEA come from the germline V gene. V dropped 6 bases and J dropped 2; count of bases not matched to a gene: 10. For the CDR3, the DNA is TGCAGCGTCTTGGGGGCGGGGGGAAACACAGATACGCAGTATTTT. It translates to CSVLGAGGNTDTQYF.

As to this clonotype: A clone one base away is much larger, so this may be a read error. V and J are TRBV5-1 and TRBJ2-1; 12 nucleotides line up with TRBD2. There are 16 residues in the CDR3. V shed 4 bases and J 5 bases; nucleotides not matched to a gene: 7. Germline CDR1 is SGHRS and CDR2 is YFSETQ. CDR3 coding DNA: TGCGCCAGCAGCAAGACTAGCGGGAGAGGCAACAATGAGCAGTTCTTC. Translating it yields CASSKTSGRGNNEQFF.

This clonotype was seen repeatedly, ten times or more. The CDR3 here is CASSVGGDYGYTF. CDR3 bases: TGTGCCAGCAGCGTAGGTGGCGACTATGGCTACACCTTC. V gene TRBV9 combines with J gene TRBJ1-2; D not certain. Trimming took 0 bases from V and 3 from J, leaving 6 bases between them. The CDR3 has 13 residues. CDR1 is SGDLS, CDR2 YYNGEE, per germline. The entire variable domain, with the rest obtained from reference TRBV9 and TRBJ1-2, is as follows: DSGVTQTPKHLITATGQRVTLRCSPRSGDLSVYWYQQSLDQGLQFLIQYYNGEERAKGNILERFSAQQFPDLHSELNLSSLELGDSALYFCASSVGGDYGYTFGSGTRLTVV.

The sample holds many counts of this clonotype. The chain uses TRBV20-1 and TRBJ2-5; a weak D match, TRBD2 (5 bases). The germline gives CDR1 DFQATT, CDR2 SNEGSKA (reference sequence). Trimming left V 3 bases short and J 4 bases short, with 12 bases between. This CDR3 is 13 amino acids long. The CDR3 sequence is CSASSPRGETQYF. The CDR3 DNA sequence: TGCAGTGCTAGTTCCCCACGGGGAGAGACCCAGTACTTC.

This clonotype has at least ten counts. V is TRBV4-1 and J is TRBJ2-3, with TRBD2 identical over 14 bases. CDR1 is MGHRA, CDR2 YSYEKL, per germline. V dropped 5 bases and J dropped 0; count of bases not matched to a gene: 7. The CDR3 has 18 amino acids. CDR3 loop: CASSTRLAGGVSTDTQYF. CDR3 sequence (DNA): TGCGCCAGCAGCACCCGACTAGCGGGGGGGGTTAGCACAGATACGCAGTATTTT.

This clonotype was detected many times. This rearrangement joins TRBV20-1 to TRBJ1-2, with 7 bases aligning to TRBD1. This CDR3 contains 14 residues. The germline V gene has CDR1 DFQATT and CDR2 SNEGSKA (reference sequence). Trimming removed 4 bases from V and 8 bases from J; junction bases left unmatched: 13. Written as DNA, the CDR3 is TGCAGTGCTAAACCTGCAGGGGGGTCGGGGGGCTACACCTTC. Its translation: CSAKPAGGSGGYTF.

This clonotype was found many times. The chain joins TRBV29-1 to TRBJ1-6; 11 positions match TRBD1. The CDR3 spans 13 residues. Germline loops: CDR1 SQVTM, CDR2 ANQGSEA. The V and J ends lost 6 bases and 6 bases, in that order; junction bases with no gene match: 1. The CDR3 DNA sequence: TGCAGCGTGGGGACAGGGGGTAATTCACCCCTCCACTTT. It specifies CSVGTGGNSPLHF.

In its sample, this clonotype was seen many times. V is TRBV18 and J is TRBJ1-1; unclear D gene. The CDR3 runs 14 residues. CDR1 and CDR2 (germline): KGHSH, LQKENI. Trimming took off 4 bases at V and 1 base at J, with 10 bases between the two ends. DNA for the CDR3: TGTGCCAGCTCACAGTCCCCGGGGAACACTGAAGCTTTCTTT. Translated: CASSQSPGNTEAFF.

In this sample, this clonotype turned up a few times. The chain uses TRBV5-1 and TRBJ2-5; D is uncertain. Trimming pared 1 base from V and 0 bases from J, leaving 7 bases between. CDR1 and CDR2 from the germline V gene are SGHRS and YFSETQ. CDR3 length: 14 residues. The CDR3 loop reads CASSLSPDQETQYF. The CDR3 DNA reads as TGCGCCAGCAGCTTGAGCCCAGACCAAGAGACCCAGTACTTC.

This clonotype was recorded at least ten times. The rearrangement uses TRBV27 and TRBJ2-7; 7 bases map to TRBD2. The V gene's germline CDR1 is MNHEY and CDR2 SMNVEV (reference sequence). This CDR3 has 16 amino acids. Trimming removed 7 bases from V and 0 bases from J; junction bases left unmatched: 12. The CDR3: CASTLRAGRVSYEQYF. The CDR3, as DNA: TGTGCCAGCACCCTGAGAGCGGGACGCGTCTCCTACGAGCAGTACTTC.

The CDR3 nucleotides are TGTGCCAGCAGCAGATCCCCAGGGGCTAATTCACCCCTCCACTTT. Translated, it gives CASSRSPGANSPLHF. The chain employs TRBV27 and TRBJ1-6; maybe TRBD1 (6 bases). Trimming removed 6 bases at V and 6 bases at J, with 15 bases between. The CDR3 consists of 15 residues. Germline values: CDR1 MNHEY, CDR2 SMNVEV (reference sequence).

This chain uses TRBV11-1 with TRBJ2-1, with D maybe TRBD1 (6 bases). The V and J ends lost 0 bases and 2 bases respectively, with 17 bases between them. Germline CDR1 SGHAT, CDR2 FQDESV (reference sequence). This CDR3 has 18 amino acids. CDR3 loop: CASSLAKVTGHPYNEQFF. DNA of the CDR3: TGTGCCAGCAGCTTAGCGAAGGTTACGGGACACCCCTACAATGAGCAGTTCTTC.

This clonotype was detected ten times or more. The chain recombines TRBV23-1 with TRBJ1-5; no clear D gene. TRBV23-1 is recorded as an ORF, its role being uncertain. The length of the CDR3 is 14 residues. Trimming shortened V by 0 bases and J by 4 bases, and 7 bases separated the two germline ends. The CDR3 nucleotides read TGCGCCAGCAGTCAATCGGCACCAAATCAGCCCCAGCATTTT. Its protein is CASSQSAPNQPQHF.

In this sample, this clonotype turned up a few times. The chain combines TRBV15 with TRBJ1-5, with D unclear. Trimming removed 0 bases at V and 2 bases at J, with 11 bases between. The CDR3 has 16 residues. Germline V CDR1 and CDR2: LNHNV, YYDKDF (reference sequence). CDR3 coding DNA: TGTGCCACCAGCAGAGATGGTGCCGTTGGCAATCAGCCCCAGCATTTT. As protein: CATSRDGAVGNQPQHF.